This TCR beta chain was sequenced for a study of blood T cell repertoires in COVID-19. Study context: COVID-19 samples collected from the United States, Italy and Spain covered acute and convalescent phases. Sample material is recorded as cDNA or gDNA derived from T cells, B-cell-depleted T cells, or PBMCs.

Repertoires were generated with immunoSEQ multiplex PCR, while TCRdb's copy carries only in-frame clones and drops some. The data contain more than 300,000 clones, around 86% of them seen just once; the ten biggest clones take up around 6%. Looked up from germline, CDR1 is SEHNR and CDR2 is FQNEAQ (reference sequence). This CDR3 has 14 residues. V lost 1 base to trimming and J lost 4 bases, with 10 bases between them. Sequenced input: peripheral blood. This clonotype was sampled from a woman aged 45 to 65 with COVID-19, enrolled during active disease. The chain recombines TRBV7-9 with TRBJ1-2, with D hard to call. The DNA of the CDR3 is TGTGCCAGCAGCTTAGGCCTGGGCTTCTATGGCTACACCTTC. Its protein is CASSLGLGFYGYTF.